This TCR beta chain was retrieved from a study of cytomegalovirus exposure and HLA in healthy donors. Whole-study findings and limits: A later analysis found first-cohort TCR clusters tended to co-occur in the 95 to 150 validation repertoires.

Clones were sequenced by immunoSEQ multiplex PCR, and TCRdb holds only the in-frame ones, with some missing. The table lists 280,000 or so clones, roughly 90% of them singletons. Comment on this clone: Its antigen is still unknown.

The donors were members of the validation cohort, which comprised about 130 subjects and was separate from the first cohort of roughly 700 subjects. The CDR3 extends over 14 amino acids. Trimming removed 8 bases from V and 5 bases from J; junction bases left unmatched: 9. CDR1 and CDR2 from the germline V gene are LNHDA and SQIVND (reference sequence). This chain links TRBV19 with TRBJ1-1; 9 positions match TRBD1. The TCR originated in a woman younger than 35 in good health and CMV-seronegative. The sequencing sample was made of PBMCs. The CDR3 coding sequence is TGTGCCAGTGTCACCCGACAGGGGGAGACTGAAGCTTTCTTT. Its protein is CASVTRQGETEAFF.